Below, 24 T cell receptor beta chains from the same sample are listed, as sequenced in a study of beta chain features in type 1 diabetes. Sequenced material consisted of expressed TCRB transcripts (all of the isolated RNA was reverse transcribed). Generated by immunoSEQ multiplex PCR, the TCRdb table keeps only in-frame clones and is missing some. In the table there are approximately 380,000 clones, less than 15% of which are singletons. The sample was naive CD4+ T cells from blood. The origin of the receptors is a young woman in good health.

The chain recombines TRBV2 with TRBJ2-7; 9 bases agree with TRBD1. The junction had 10 bases not matched to a gene; V was cut back by 0 bases and J by 13 bases. This CDR3 is built from 14 residues. CDR1 and CDR2 from the germline V gene are SNHLY and FYNNEI. The CDR3 region is CASSEALLGQGEYF. For the CDR3, the DNA is TGTGCCAGCAGTGAAGCGCTTTTGGGACAGGGTGAATACTTC.

This rearrangement joins TRBV5-1 to TRBJ1-4, with 8 nucleotides matching TRBD1. Germline V gives CDR1 SGHRS, CDR2 YFSETQ. The V gene end was trimmed by 4 bases and the J gene end by 7 bases; junction bases not matched to a gene: 9. This CDR3 comprises 15 residues. The CDR3 nucleotides are TGCGCCAGCAGCCCGGATAGGACAGGGCTTGAAAAACTGTTTTTT. Its translation is CASSPDRTGLEKLFF.

This clone has just a few counts. The chain is built from TRBV5-4 and TRBJ2-2; 9 nucleotides align to TRBD1. Trimming at V came to 0 bases and at J to 13 bases, leaving 4 bases not matched to a gene. CDR3 size: 13 residues. Germline V gene lookup returns CDR1 SGHNT and CDR2 YYREEE (reference sequence). The CDR3 sequence: CASSLDGDRALFF. The CDR3 bases are TGTGCCAGCAGCTTGGATGGGGACAGGGCGCTGTTTTTT. Drawing the rest from reference TRBV5-4 and TRBJ2-2, the complete variable domain is ETGVTQSPTHLIKTRGQQVTLRCSSQSGHNTVSWYQQALGQGPQFIFQYYREEENGRGNFPPRFSGLQFPNYSSELNVNALELDDSALYLCASSLDGDRALFFGEGSRLTVL.

This clone was seen more than once but under ten times. The V and J genes are TRBV28 and TRBJ2-4; a possible D gene is TRBD1 (5 bases). This CDR3 spans 16 amino acids. The germline V and J ends were trimmed by 2 bases and 0 bases, with 11 bases remaining between them. CDR1 is MDHEN and CDR2 is SYDVKM in the germline V gene. The CDR3 reads CASSLGHLLAKNIQYF. The CDR3 DNA is TGTGCCAGCAGTTTAGGACACCTTCTAGCCAAAAACATTCAGTACTTC.

This clone was observed a handful of times. This sequence joins TRBV27 and TRBJ2-7; 7 bases agree with TRBD1. After removal of 6 bases from V and 0 bases from J, the junction contained 5 bases not matched to a gene. Germline V lookup: CDR1 MNHEY, CDR2 SMNVEV (reference sequence). This CDR3 contains 14 residues. CDR3 residues: CASSPDRRSYEQYF. The DNA for the CDR3 is TGTGCCAGCAGCCCGGACAGGCGCTCCTACGAGCAGTACTTC.

The genes are TRBV7-9 and TRBJ2-1, with 9 bases aligning to TRBD2. V lost 5 bases and J lost 7; bases outside the gene matches: 15. Germline CDR1 reads SEHNR; CDR2 reads FQNEAQ (reference sequence). This CDR3 has 17 amino acids. Written as DNA, the CDR3 is TGTGCCAGCAGCCCTGCCGTGGGACTAGCACGGGGGAATGAGCAGTTCTTC. It yields the protein CASSPAVGLARGNEQFF.

V and J are TRBV6-5 and TRBJ2-1, with TRBD2 matching 12 bases. Germline CDR1 and CDR2: MNHEY and SVGAGI. The CDR3 length is 16 residues. V lost 2 bases and J lost 5; bases outside the gene matches: 4. CDR3: CASSYRLAGEDNEQFF. The CDR3 coding sequence is TGTGCCAGCAGTTACCGACTAGCGGGAGAGGACAATGAGCAGTTCTTC.

The table lists this clone with a few counts. The rearrangement joins TRBV14 to TRBJ2-1; 8 bases are a match to TRBD2. The germline V gene has CDR1 SGHDN and CDR2 FVKESK. The V segment lost 4 bases and the J segment 8 bases; nucleotides outside the gene matches: 4. The CDR3 length is 13 residues. The chain's CDR3 is CASSRGTSYEQFF. The CDR3 nucleotides read TGTGCCAGCAGCCGCGGGACTAGTTATGAGCAGTTCTTC.

The V and J genes are TRBV19 and TRBJ2-1, with a possible D match to TRBD2 (5 bases). Germline V lookup: CDR1 LNHDA, CDR2 SQIVND (reference sequence). V gave up 6 bases and J gave up 3 bases, with 18 bases separating them. The CDR3 is 16 residues long. The CDR3: CASSLTVSSSYNEQFF. DNA for the CDR3: TGTGCCAGTAGCCTGACGGTCTCTAGCAGCTACAATGAGCAGTTCTTC.

This clone was counted a few times. The V and J genes are TRBV30 and TRBJ2-4; maybe TRBD2 (5 bases). The CDR3 has 12 amino acids. V gave up 3 bases and J gave up 5 bases, with 8 bases separating them. Germline lookup yields CDR1 GTSNPN and CDR2 SVGIG (reference sequence). The CDR3 DNA follows: TGTGCCTGGAGGAGGGCTCAAAACATTCAGTACTTC. It specifies CAWRRAQNIQYF.

In this sample, this clone turned up a few times. The V call is TRBV4-3, the J call TRBJ2-2; no definite D call. The CDR3 has 14 amino acids. Trimming removed 0 bases from V and 5 bases from J, with 7 bases in between. Germline loops: CDR1 LGHNA, CDR2 YSLEER. In DNA, the CDR3 is TGCGCCAGCAGCCAAGATCTGCGAACCGGGGAGCTGTTTTTT. Its protein is CASSQDLRTGELFF.

The V and J genes are TRBV7-9 and TRBJ2-7; 8 bases match TRBD1. After removal of 5 bases from V and 4 bases from J, the junction contained 16 bases not matched to a gene. The CDR3 has 17 amino acids. CDR1 and CDR2 (germline): SEHNR, FQNEAQ (reference sequence). The CDR3 DNA is TGTGCCAGCAGCCAAGGGACAGGACCCGGCAAGAGGTACGAGCAGTACTTC. Translated, it gives CASSQGTGPGKRYEQYF.

The chain joins TRBV5-6 to TRBJ2-1, with D perhaps matching TRBD2 (5 bases). V was cut by 4 bases and J by 6 bases, with 11 bases left in between. This CDR3 is 13 amino acids long. Germline V gene sequence: CDR1 SGHDT, CDR2 YYEEEE. The chain's CDR3 is CASSNSVGNEQFF. The CDR3 DNA follows: TGTGCCAGCAGCAATAGCGTCGGCAATGAGCAGTTCTTC.

The V gene is TRBV5-1, the J gene TRBJ2-5; D might be TRBD2 (5 bases). CDR3 size: 14 residues. The V gene's germline CDR1 is SGHRS and CDR2 YFSETQ. V gave up 1 base and J gave up 0 bases, with 7 bases separating them. The CDR3 DNA sequence: TGCGCCAGCAGCTTGAAAGCGGACCAAGAGACCCAGTACTTC. Residues: CASSLKADQETQYF.

This clone has only a few counts. The genes are TRBV30 and TRBJ2-5; D not certain. CDR3 length: 14 amino acids. The V gene lost 3 bases and the J gene lost 5 bases, with 16 bases spanning the gap. CDR1 is GTSNPN and CDR2 is SVGIG in the germline V gene (reference sequence). CDR3 coding DNA: TGTGCCTGGAGCTCGACTTTTCCCGGGGAGACCCAGTACTTC. Translating it yields CAWSSTFPGETQYF. Drawing the rest from reference TRBV30 and TRBJ2-5, the complete variable domain is SQTIHQWPATLVQPVGSPLSLECTVEGTSNPNLYWYRQAAGRGLQLLFYSVGIGQISSEVPQNLSASRPQDRQFILSSKKLLLSDSGFYLCAWSSTFPGETQYFGPGTRLLVL.

There are a few counts of this clone. The chain recombines TRBV29-1 with TRBJ2-5; 14 bases fit TRBD2. The V gene end was trimmed by 5 bases and the J gene end by 3 bases; junction bases not matched to a gene: 8. There are 16 residues in the CDR3. Germline V gene data show CDR1 as SQVTM and CDR2 as ANQGSEA. The CDR3 loop is CSVNLGGLAGEETQYF. Written as DNA, the CDR3 is TGCAGCGTTAATCTTGGGGGACTAGCGGGAGAAGAGACCCAGTACTTC. Full variable domain (outside the CDR3, taken from reference TRBV29-1 and TRBJ2-5): SAVISQKPSRDICQRGTSLTIQCQVDSQVTMMFWYRQQPGQSLTLIATANQGSEATYESGFVIDKFPISRPNLTFSTLTVSNMSPEDSSIYLCSVNLGGLAGEETQYFGPGTRLLVL.

This clone was recorded a few times. This chain connects TRBV19 to TRBJ1-1; D remains unclear. CDR1 is LNHDA and CDR2 is SQIVND in the germline V gene (reference sequence). The CDR3 sequence is 12 residues long. Trimming pared 7 bases from V and 5 bases from J, leaving 11 bases between. The CDR3 region is CASIGLGTEAFF. The CDR3 DNA reads as TGTGCCAGTATCGGACTGGGGACTGAAGCTTTCTTT. Complete variable domain (other parts from reference TRBV19 and TRBJ1-1): DGGITQSPKYLFRKEGQNVTLSCEQNLNHDAMYWYRQDPGQGLRLIYYSQIVNDFQKGDIAEGYSVSREKKESFPLTVTSAQKNPTAFYLCASIGLGTEAFFGQGTRLTVV.

The chain has TRBV7-2 and TRBJ2-3; D is possibly TRBD1 (6 bases). CDR1 and CDR2 from the germline V gene are SGHTA and FQGNSA. V was clipped by 3 bases and J by 0 bases, with 10 bases between them. This CDR3 contains 15 residues. CDR3 coding DNA: TGTGCCAGCAGCTTGACAGGACTTAGCACAGATACGCAGTATTTT. It codes for CASSLTGLSTDTQYF.

This clone was seen only a few times. The rearrangement joins TRBV2 to TRBJ1-5, with a tentative D call TRBD1 (6 bases). This CDR3 contains 15 residues. Trimming left V 2 bases short and J 1 base short, with 9 bases between. Germline lookup yields CDR1 SNHLY and CDR2 FYNNEI. CDR3: CASSERTGSNQPQHF. Here the CDR3 DNA reads TGTGCCAGCAGTGAAAGAACAGGGAGCAATCAGCCCCAGCATTTT.

The rearrangement uses TRBV29-1 and TRBJ2-1, with 7 bases fitting TRBD2. The CDR3 consists of 14 residues. CDR1 and CDR2 from the germline V gene are SQVTM and ANQGSEA. The trim removed 5 bases at V and 0 bases at J, leaving 4 bases unmatched. The CDR3 region has the DNA TGCAGCGTTAGCGGGACCAGCTCCTACAATGAGCAGTTCTTC. Residues: CSVSGTSSYNEQFF.

This clone was seen more than once but under ten times. The CDR3 coding sequence is TGTGCCAGCAGACCCCTAGCGGGCCTCACAGATACGCAGTATTTT. Its translation is CASRPLAGLTDTQYF. This sequence joins TRBV7-2 and TRBJ2-3; 8 bases agree with TRBD2. CDR1 is SGHTA and CDR2 is FQGNSA in the germline V gene. CDR3 length: 15 amino acids. With V trimmed by 6 bases and J by 2 bases, 7 bases remained unmatched.

Only a few counts were recorded for this clone. This sequence joins TRBV29-1 and TRBJ1-1; possible D gene TRBD1, 6 bases. This CDR3 has 12 residues. Germline-derived CDR1 and CDR2 are SQVTM and ANQGSEA. V was cut by 7 bases and J by 5 bases, with 14 bases left in between. Here the CDR3 reads CSGTRGETEAFF. Written as DNA, the CDR3 is TGCAGCGGAACCAGGGGCGAAACTGAAGCTTTCTTT.

The table lists this clone with a few counts. The same CDR3 can be traced to other DNA sequences in this sample. The rearrangement links TRBV7-9 to TRBJ1-4; D is unclear. CDR1 is SEHNR and CDR2 is FQNEAQ in the germline V gene (reference sequence). V was cut by 0 bases and J by 8 bases, with 7 bases left in between. This CDR3 is built from 13 residues. The CDR3 region is CASSLALGEKLFF. In DNA form, the CDR3 reads TGTGCCAGCAGCTTAGCGCTGGGCGAAAAACTGTTTTTT. Drawing the rest from reference TRBV7-9 and TRBJ1-4, the complete variable domain is DTGVSQNPRHKITKRGQNVTFRCDPISEHNRLYWYRQTLGQGPEFLTYFQNEAQLEKSRLLSDRFSAERPKGSFSTLEIQRTEQGDSAMYLCASSLALGEKLFFGSGTQLSVL.

This clone was seen a handful of times. The rearrangement links TRBV27 to TRBJ2-5, with TRBD1 as a possible D gene (5 bases). Between the trimmed V and J ends, which lost 6 bases and 1 base, there was a span of 9 bases. Germline loops: CDR1 MNHEY, CDR2 SMNVEV (reference sequence). The CDR3 loop spans 13 amino acids. CDR3 sequence reads: CASRWGIQETQYF. The CDR3 DNA reads as TGTGCCAGCAGGTGGGGCATCCAAGAGACCCAGTACTTC.